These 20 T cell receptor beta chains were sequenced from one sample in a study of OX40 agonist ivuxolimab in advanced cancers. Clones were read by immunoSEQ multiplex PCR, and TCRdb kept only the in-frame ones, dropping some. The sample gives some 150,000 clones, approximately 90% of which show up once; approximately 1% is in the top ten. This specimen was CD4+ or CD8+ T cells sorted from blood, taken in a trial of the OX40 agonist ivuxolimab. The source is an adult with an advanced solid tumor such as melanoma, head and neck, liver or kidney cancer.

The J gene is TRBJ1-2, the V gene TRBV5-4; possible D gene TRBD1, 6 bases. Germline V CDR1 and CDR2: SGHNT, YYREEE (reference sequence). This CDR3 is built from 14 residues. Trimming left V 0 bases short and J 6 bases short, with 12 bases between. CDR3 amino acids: CASSLEVRGNGYTF. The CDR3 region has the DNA TGTGCCAGCAGCTTGGAGGTCAGGGGCAATGGCTACACCTTC.

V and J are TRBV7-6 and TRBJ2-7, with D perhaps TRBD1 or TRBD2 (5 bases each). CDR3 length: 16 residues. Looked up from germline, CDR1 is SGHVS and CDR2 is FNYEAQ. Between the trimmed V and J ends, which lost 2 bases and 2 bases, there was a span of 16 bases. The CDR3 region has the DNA TGTGCCAGCAGCTTAAGGTCCGGGGACGCGCCCTACGAGCAGTACTTC. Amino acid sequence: CASSLRSGDAPYEQYF. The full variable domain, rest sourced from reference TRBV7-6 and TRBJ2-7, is GAGVSQSPRYKVTKRGQDVALRCDPISGHVSLYWYRQALGQGPEFLTYFNYEAQQDKSGLPNDRFSAERPEGSISTLTIQRTEQRDSAMYRCASSLRSGDAPYEQYFGPGTRLTVT.

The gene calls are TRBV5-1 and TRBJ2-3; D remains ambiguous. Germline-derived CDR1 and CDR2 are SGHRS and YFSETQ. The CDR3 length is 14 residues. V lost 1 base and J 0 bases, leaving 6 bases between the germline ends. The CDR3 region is CASSLSSSTDTQYF. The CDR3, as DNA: TGCGCCAGCAGCTTGAGTTCGAGCACAGATACGCAGTATTTT. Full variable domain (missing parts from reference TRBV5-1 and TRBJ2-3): KAGVTQTPRYLIKTRGQQVTLSCSPISGHRSVSWYQQTPGQGLQFLFEYFSETQRNKGNFPGRFSGRQFSNSRSEMNVSTLELGDSALYLCASSLSSSTDTQYFGPGTRLTVL.

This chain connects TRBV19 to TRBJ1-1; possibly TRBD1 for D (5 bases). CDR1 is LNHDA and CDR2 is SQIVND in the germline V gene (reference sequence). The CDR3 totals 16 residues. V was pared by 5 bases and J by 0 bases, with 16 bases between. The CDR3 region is CASSLHQTAMNTEAFF. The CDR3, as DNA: TGTGCCAGTAGTCTCCACCAGACAGCCATGAACACTGAAGCTTTCTTT.

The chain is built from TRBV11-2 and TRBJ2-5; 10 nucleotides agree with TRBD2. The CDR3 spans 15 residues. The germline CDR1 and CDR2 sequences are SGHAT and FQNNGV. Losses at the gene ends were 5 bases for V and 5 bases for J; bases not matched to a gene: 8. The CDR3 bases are TGTGCCAGCAGCAAGGAACTAGCGGGATGGGAGACCCAGTACTTC. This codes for CASSKELAGWETQYF. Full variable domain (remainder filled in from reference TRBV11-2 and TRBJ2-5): EAGVAQSPRYKIIEKRQSVAFWCNPISGHATLYWYQQILGQGPKLLIQFQNNGVVDDSQLPKDRFSAERLKGVDSTLKIQPAKLEDSAVYLCASSKELAGWETQYFGPGTRLLVL.

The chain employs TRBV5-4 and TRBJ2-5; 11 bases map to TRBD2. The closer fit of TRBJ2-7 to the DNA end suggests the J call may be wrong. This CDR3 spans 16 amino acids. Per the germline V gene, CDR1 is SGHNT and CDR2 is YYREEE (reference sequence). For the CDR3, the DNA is TGTGCCAGCAGCCCCTCCGGGACTAGCGGCTCCTACGAGCAGTACTTC. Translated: CASSPSGTSGSYEQYF.

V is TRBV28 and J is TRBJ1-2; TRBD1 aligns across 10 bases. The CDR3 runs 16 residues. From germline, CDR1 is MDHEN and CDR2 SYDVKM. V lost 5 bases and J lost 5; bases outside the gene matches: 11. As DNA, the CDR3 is TGTGCCAGCAGTCAGGGACAGGGGTATTTGGTTTATGGCTACACCTTC. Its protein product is CASSQGQGYLVYGYTF.

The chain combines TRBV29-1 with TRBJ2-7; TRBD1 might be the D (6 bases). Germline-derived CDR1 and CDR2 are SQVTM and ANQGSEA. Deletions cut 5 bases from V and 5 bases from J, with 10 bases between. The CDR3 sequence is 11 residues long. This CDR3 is CSVSRQDEQYF. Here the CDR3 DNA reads TGCAGCGTTTCGCGACAGGACGAGCAGTACTTC.

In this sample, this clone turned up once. CDR3 nucleotides: TGTGCCAGCAGCTTGGGGACAGGGGGCGTCGGAAACACCATATATTTT. Translating it yields CASSLGTGGVGNTIYF. This chain links TRBV5-4 with TRBJ1-3; 11 bases are a match to TRBD1. Trimming cost V 0 bases and J 4 bases; bases outside gene matches: 3. The length of the CDR3 is 16 residues. Germline loops: CDR1 SGHNT, CDR2 YYREEE (reference sequence).

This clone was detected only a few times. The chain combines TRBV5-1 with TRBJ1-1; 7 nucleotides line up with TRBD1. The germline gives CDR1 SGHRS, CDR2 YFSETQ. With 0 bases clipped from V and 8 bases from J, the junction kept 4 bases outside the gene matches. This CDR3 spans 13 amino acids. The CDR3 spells CASSLEQGREAFF. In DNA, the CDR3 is TGCGCCAGCAGCTTGGAACAGGGGAGAGAAGCTTTCTTT. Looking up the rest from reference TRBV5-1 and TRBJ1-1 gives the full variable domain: KAGVTQTPRYLIKTRGQQVTLSCSPISGHRSVSWYQQTPGQGLQFLFEYFSETQRNKGNFPGRFSGRQFSNSRSEMNVSTLELGDSALYLCASSLEQGREAFFGQGTRLTVV.

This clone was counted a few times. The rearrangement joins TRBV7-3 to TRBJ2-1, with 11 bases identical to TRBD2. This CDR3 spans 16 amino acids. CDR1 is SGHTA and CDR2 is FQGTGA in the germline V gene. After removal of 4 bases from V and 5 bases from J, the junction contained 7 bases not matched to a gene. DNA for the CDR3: TGTGCCAGCAGCTCGGGACTAGCGGACCTTAACAATGAGCAGTTCTTC. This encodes CASSSGLADLNNEQFF.

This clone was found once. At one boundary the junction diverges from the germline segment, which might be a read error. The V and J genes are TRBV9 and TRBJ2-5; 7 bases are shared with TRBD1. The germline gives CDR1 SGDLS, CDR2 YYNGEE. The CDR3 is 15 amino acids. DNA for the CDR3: TGTGCCAGCAGCGTTACCGGGACAGCTTTAGAGGCCCAGTACTTC. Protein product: CASSVTGTALEAQYF.

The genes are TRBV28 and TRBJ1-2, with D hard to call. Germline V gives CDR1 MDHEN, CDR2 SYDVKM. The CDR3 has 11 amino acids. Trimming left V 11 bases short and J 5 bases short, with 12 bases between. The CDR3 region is CALGASYGYTF. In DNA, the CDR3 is TGTGCCCTGGGAGCTAGTTATGGCTACACCTTC.

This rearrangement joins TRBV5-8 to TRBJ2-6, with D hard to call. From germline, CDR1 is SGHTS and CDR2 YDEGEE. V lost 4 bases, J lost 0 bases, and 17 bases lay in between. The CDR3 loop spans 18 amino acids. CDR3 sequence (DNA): TGTGCCAGCAGCCCGCCTTTAGCCATCAGCTCTGGGGCCAACGTCCTGACTTTC. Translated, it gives CASSPPLAISSGANVLTF.

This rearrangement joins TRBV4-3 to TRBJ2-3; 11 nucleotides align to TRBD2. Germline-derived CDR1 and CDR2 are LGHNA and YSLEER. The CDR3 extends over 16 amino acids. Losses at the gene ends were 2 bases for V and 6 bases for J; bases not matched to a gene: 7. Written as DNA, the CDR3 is TGCGCCAGCAGCCAAACTCTAGCGGGAGGATCGGATACGCAGTATTTT. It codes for CASSQTLAGGSDTQYF.

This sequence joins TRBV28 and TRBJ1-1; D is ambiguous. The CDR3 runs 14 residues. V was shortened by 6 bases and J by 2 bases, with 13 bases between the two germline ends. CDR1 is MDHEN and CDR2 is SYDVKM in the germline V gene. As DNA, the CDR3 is TGTGCCAGCAGCCTAATGACCGTAAACACTGAAGCTTTCTTT. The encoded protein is CASSLMTVNTEAFF.

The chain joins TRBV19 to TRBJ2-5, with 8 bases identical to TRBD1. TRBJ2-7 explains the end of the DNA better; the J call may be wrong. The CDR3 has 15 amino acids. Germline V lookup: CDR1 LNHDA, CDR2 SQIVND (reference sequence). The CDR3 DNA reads TGTGCCAGTAGTATACGGGACAGGAATTCCTACGAGCAGTACTTC. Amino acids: CASSIRDRNSYEQYF.

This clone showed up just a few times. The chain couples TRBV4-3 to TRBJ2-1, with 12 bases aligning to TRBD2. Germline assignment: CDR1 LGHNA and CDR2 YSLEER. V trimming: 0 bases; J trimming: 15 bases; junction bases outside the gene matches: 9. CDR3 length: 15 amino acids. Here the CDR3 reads CASSQEARASGGGFF. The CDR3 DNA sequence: TGCGCCAGCAGCCAAGAGGCACGGGCTAGCGGGGGGGGGTTCTTC.

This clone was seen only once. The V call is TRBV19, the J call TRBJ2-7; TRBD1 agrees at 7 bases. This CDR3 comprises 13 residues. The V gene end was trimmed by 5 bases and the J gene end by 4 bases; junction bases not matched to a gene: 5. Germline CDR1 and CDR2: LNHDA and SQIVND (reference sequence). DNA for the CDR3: TGTGCCAGTAGTCCCGGGACAGAATACGAGCAGTACTTC. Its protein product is CASSPGTEYEQYF. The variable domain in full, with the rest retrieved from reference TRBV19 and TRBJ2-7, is DGGITQSPKYLFRKEGQNVTLSCEQNLNHDAMYWYRQDPGQGLRLIYYSQIVNDFQKGDIAEGYSVSREKKESFPLTVTSAQKNPTAFYLCASSPGTEYEQYFGPGTRLTVT.

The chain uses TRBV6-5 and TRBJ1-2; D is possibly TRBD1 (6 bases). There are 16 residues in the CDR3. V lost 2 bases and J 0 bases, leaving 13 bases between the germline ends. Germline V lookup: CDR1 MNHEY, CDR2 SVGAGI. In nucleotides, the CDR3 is TGTGCCAGCAGTTACGGTGGGGGGACAACTAACTATGGCTACACCTTC. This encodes CASSYGGGTTNYGYTF.